A selection of T cell receptor beta chains follows, all from one sample in a study of blood T cell repertoires in COVID-19. TCRdb's table, derived via immunoSEQ multiplex PCR, lists solely in-frame clones and lacks some. The sample has some 96,000 clones, almost 90% seen once; the top ten hold 5%. The sequencing sample was made of peripheral blood. The receptors originated from a human donor in a cohort sampled during active COVID-19. The CDR3 runs from the conserved cysteine through the conserved F or W. D genes are given only for firm matches. Only part of the rows carry a size: once, few, many, or a class if the clone is expanded.

V: TRBV7-9; J: TRBJ2-7; size: NA; D: NA; DNA: TGTGCCAGCAGCAAGACAGTCCTCTCCTACGAGCAGTACTTC; CDR3: CASSKTVLSYEQYF
V: TRBV11-2; J: TRBJ2-7; size: NA; D: NA; DNA: TGTGCCAGCAGCGAGACAGCTCACTACGAGCAGTACTTC; CDR3: CASSETAHYEQYF
V: TRBV15; J: TRBJ1-2; size: NA; D: NA; DNA: TGTGCCACCAGCAGCAGTGGGAGTTGGGGCTATGGCTACACCTTC; CDR3: CATSSSGSWGYGYTF
V: TRBV5-4; J: TRBJ2-7; size: NA; D: NA; DNA: TGTGCCAGCAGCTCAGGCACCTACGAGCAGTACTTC; CDR3: CASSSGTYEQYF
V: TRBV27; J: TRBJ2-1; size: NA; D: NA; DNA: TGTGCCAGCAGAGAGCGGAGAAGCTCCTACAATGAGCAGTTCTTC; CDR3: CASRERRSSYNEQFF
V: TRBV28; J: TRBJ1-3; size: NA; D: NA; DNA: TGTGCCAGCAGTTCCAGGGGCCTCTCTGGAAACACCATATATTTT; CDR3: CASSSRGLSGNTIYF
V: TRBV24-1; J: TRBJ2-5; size: once; D: NA; DNA: TGTGCCACCAGTGATTTGAGGCAGGGAGAGACCCAGTACTTC; CDR3: CATSDLRQGETQYF
V: TRBV10-2; J: TRBJ2-3; size: NA; D: TRBD2; DNA: TGCGCCAGCAATATAGCGGGGGGTATCACAGATACGCAGTATTTT; CDR3: CASNIAGGITDTQYF
V: TRBV5-4; J: TRBJ2-1; size: NA; D: TRBD2; DNA: TGTGCCAGCAGCTCAGGGACTAGCGGGAGGTCCACATACAATGAGCAGTTCTTC; CDR3: CASSSGTSGRSTYNEQFF
V: TRBV7-3; J: TRBJ2-6; size: few; D: NA; DNA: TGTGCCACCGGGGCCGGACAGTCTGGGGCCAACGTCCTGACTTTC; CDR3: CATGAGQSGANVLTF
V: TRBV28; J: TRBJ2-1; size: NA; D: NA; DNA: TGTGCCAGCAGTTTATTATCTGGAGACAGGACGAGTGAGCAGTTCTTC; CDR3: CASSLLSGDRTSEQFF
V: TRBV28; J: TRBJ2-7; size: NA; D: TRBD1; DNA: TGTGCCAGCAGTTTACGACAGGGGACCTACGAGCAGTACTTC; CDR3: CASSLRQGTYEQYF
V: TRBV18; J: TRBJ1-1; size: NA; D: TRBD1; DNA: TGTGCCAGCTCACCACCGAGGACAGGGGCTGAAGCTTTCTTT; CDR3: CASSPPRTGAEAFF
V: TRBV6-5; J: TRBJ2-7; size: NA; D: NA; DNA: TGTGCCAGCAGTTTTAAATACGAGCAGTACTTC; CDR3: CASSFKYEQYF
V: TRBV20-1; J: TRBJ1-1; size: NA; D: TRBD1; DNA: TGCAGTGCTGGACAGGAGTATGAAGCTTTCTTT; CDR3: CSAGQEYEAFF
V: TRBV9; J: TRBJ2-1; size: NA; D: TRBD2; DNA: TGTGCCAGCAGCGTTAGCGGGGGGTCCCCCAATGAGCAGTTCTTC; CDR3: CASSVSGGSPNEQFF
V: TRBV7-2; J: TRBJ2-3; size: NA; D: NA; DNA: TGTGCCAGCAGCTTCCGCGGGGGCACAGATACGCAGTATTTT; CDR3: CASSFRGGTDTQYF
V: TRBV15; J: TRBJ2-3; size: NA; D: NA; DNA: TGTGCCACCAGCAGAGATCGAACGTCGGTTGAAGATACGCAGTATTTT; CDR3: CATSRDRTSVEDTQYF
V: TRBV13; J: TRBJ2-1; size: NA; D: TRBD2; DNA: TGTGCCAGCAGCTTAGTGACTAGCGGAGGCTACAATGAGCAGTTCTTC; CDR3: CASSLVTSGGYNEQFF
V: TRBV6-5; J: TRBJ2-1; size: NA; D: TRBD2; DNA: TGTGCCAGCGCCGGGACTACCAGCTCCTACAATGAGCAGTTCTTC; CDR3: CASAGTTSSYNEQFF
V: TRBV11-2; J: TRBJ1-2; size: NA; D: TRBD1; DNA: TGTGCCAGCAGCTCCGCGGGACAGGGGATTTACTACACCTTC; CDR3: CASSSAGQGIYYTF
V: TRBV7-9; J: TRBJ2-7; size: once; D: NA; DNA: TGTGCCAGCAGCTTATTGGGGGCGGACGAGCAGTACTTC; CDR3: CASSLLGADEQYF
V: TRBV7-8; J: TRBJ2-2; size: NA; D: TRBD2; DNA: TGTGCCAGCAACCCAATAGCGGGAGCCGGGGAGCTGTTTTTT; CDR3: CASNPIAGAGELFF
V: TRBV29-1; J: TRBJ1-3; size: NA; D: NA; DNA: TGCAGCGTTGTATGGGCAGCTGGAAACACCATATATTTT; CDR3: CSVVWAAGNTIYF
V: TRBV4-1; J: TRBJ2-4; size: NA; D: TRBD2; DNA: TGCGCCAGCAGCCAAGAGTGGCGGGAGGGCCGTGCCAAAAACATTCAGTACTTC; CDR3: CASSQEWREGRAKNIQYF
V: TRBV9; J: TRBJ2-7; size: NA; D: NA; DNA: TGTGCCAGCAGCGTAGTTGGGGACAACCCCTACGAGCAGTACTTC; CDR3: CASSVVGDNPYEQYF
V: TRBV29-1; J: TRBJ2-1; size: NA; D: TRBD2; DNA: TGCAGCGTGCAACAAGGACTAGCGGGAGGTCCCAGCTCCTACAATGAGCAGTTCTTC; CDR3: CSVQQGLAGGPSSYNEQFF
V: TRBV27; J: TRBJ2-7; size: NA; D: NA; DNA: TGTGCCAGCAGTCAAATATCTCCTGGGAGCTACGAGCAGTACTTC; CDR3: CASSQISPGSYEQYF
V: TRBV28; J: TRBJ2-7; size: NA; D: NA; DNA: TGTGCCAGCACCTCCGGACCCCCGGACAGACGCTACGAGCAGTACTTC; CDR3: CASTSGPPDRRYEQYF
V: TRBV6-2/TRBV6-3; J: TRBJ2-7; size: many; D: NA; DNA: TGTGCCAGCGGTTACAGAGTCTACGAGCAGTACTTC; CDR3: CASGYRVYEQYF
V: TRBV25-1; J: TRBJ2-2; size: NA; D: NA; DNA: TGTGCCAGCAGTGAATTCCGAGGGACCGGGGAGCTGTTTTTT; CDR3: CASSEFRGTGELFF
V: TRBV14; J: TRBJ1-1; size: NA; D: NA; DNA: TGTGCCAGCAGCCAAGTTAGGGGTATGAACACTGAAGCTTTCTTT; CDR3: CASSQVRGMNTEAFF
V: TRBV24-1; J: TRBJ2-2; size: NA; D: NA; DNA: TGTGCCACCGAAGACGCCCAGGGGCAGGGCACCGGGGAGCTGTTTTTT; CDR3: CATEDAQGQGTGELFF
V: TRBV6-5; J: TRBJ2-7; size: NA; D: NA; DNA: TGTGCCAGCAGCCGCGGACAGACCTACGAGCAGTACTTC; CDR3: CASSRGQTYEQYF
V: TRBV30; J: TRBJ2-5; size: NA; D: TRBD1; DNA: TGTGCCTGGAGTCCCGGACAGGGGGGAGAGACCCAGTACTTC; CDR3: CAWSPGQGGETQYF
V: TRBV6-6; J: TRBJ2-1; size: NA; D: NA; DNA: TGTGCCAGCAGTACCCGGTCGACGAGGATCAATGAGCAGTTCTTC; CDR3: CASSTRSTRINEQFF
V: TRBV19; J: TRBJ1-5; size: NA; D: NA; DNA: TGTGCCAGTAGTATAGCCAAGGGAGGCAATCAGCCCCAGCATTTT; CDR3: CASSIAKGGNQPQHF
V: TRBV19; J: TRBJ2-5; size: once; D: NA; DNA: TGTGCCAGTAGTATAGCCGGGTTAGAGGAGACCCAGTACTTC; CDR3: CASSIAGLEETQYF
V: TRBV7-2; J: TRBJ1-5; size: NA; D: NA; DNA: TGTGCCAGCAGCTTATCATTCAATCAGCCCCAGCATTTT; CDR3: CASSLSFNQPQHF
V: TRBV24-1; J: TRBJ2-7; size: NA; D: TRBD2; DNA: TGTGCCACCACCGAACCTCCTCCGGGGACTAGCAGGGTTGGGGACGAGCAGTACTTC; CDR3: CATTEPPPGTSRVGDEQYF
V: TRBV15; J: TRBJ1-2; size: NA; D: NA; DNA: TGTGCCACCAGCAGCCACATTAACACCTATGGCTACACCTTC; CDR3: CATSSHINTYGYTF
V: TRBV30; J: TRBJ1-1; size: few; D: TRBD1; DNA: TGTGCCGCCCGCCCGGGACAGGGGGCGGTCACTGAAGCTTTCTTT; CDR3: CAARPGQGAVTEAFF
V: TRBV6-5; J: TRBJ2-3; size: NA; D: TRBD2; DNA: TGTGCCAGCAGTTACGCTCATGCGGGAGGGCCATCGACGCAGTATTTT; CDR3: CASSYAHAGGPSTQYF
V: TRBV5-1; J: TRBJ2-1; size: NA; D: TRBD2; DNA: TGCGCCAGCAGCTTGGCGACTAGCGGGCCTACCAATGAGCAGTTCTTC; CDR3: CASSLATSGPTNEQFF
V: TRBV12-5; J: TRBJ2-3; size: NA; D: NA; DNA: TGTGCTAGTGCCTCGGGGAGTACGCAGTATTTT; CDR3: CASASGSTQYF
V: TRBV28; J: TRBJ2-2; size: NA; D: TRBD2; DNA: TGTGCCAGCAGTCCCAGCTCGGGGGAGGGCACCGGGGAGCTGTTTTTT; CDR3: CASSPSSGEGTGELFF
V: TRBV5-1; J: TRBJ1-2; size: NA; D: TRBD1; DNA: TGCGCCAGCAGCTTGCCGGGGACAGCCTTGGGGGACTATGGCTACACCTTC; CDR3: CASSLPGTALGDYGYTF